This TCR beta chain came from a study of tumor-infiltrating lymphocytes in primary liver carcinoma. Study conclusions and caveats: Lower overlap was observed for tumor-adjacent and tumor-blood pairs relative to tumor region pairs.

A constant-region primer served to make TCR beta cDNA from roughly 500 ng total RNA. The TCR beta library was amplified through three nested multiplex PCR rounds in a modified ARM-PCR procedure. Forward primers for TRBV1-TRBV30 and a C-beta reverse primer served the first two PCR rounds, at approximately 10 cycles each. TCRdb independently ran MiXCR on the multiplex PCR reads; one entry per CDR3 protein. The repertoire includes roughly 36,000 distinct CDR3 sequences, about 75% of them detected once, and approximately 40% sits in the top ten. It was from roughly 20-30 mg of unsorted bulk tissue that RNA and DNA were co-extracted. Comments on this clonotype: What it recognizes is unknown. At one end, the junction sequence differs from germline, possibly due to a read error.

The CDR3 runs to 15 residues. The germline CDR1 and CDR2 sequences are MNHNS and SASEGT. Specimen: tumor-adjacent normal liver tissue. The V gene is TRBV6-1, the J gene TRBJ2-1, with TRBD2 matching over 9 bases. The sequence was collected from a man aged 40-49 years with primary liver carcinoma and hepatitis B virus infection. CDR3 bases: TGCGCCAACACCGGATTAGCGGGAGCGGGTAATAAGCAGTTCTTC. This codes for CANTGLAGAGNKQFF.